This T cell receptor (beta chain) was found in a study of cytomegalovirus exposure and HLA in healthy donors. Concerning this clone itself: Its antigen is unknown.

The CDR3 is 15 amino acids. The germline gives CDR1 SNHLY, CDR2 FYNNEI. V gave up 5 bases and J gave up 2 bases; unmatched junction bases: 5. Data came from immunoSEQ multiplex PCR; TCRdb stores just in-frame clones and leaves some out. The sample shows some 98,000 clones, roughly 89% of them seen only once. Whole-study findings and limits: The tendency of first-cohort TCR clusters to co-occur in the 120 or so validation repertoires was identified by a subsequent analysis. Per published reports, the classifier diagnosed cytomegalovirus status with high specificity and sensitivity.

The source of this sequence is a woman younger than 45 in good health and CMV-seronegative. The sequenced sample consisted of PBMCs. This chain links TRBV2 with TRBJ2-3; TRBD1 matches at 9 bases. The CDR3 DNA sequence: TGTGCCAGCAGTAGGGACAGGGAGTTCACAGATACGCAGTATTTT. Protein sequence: CASSRDREFTDTQYF. The full variable domain, with the rest looked up from reference TRBV2 and TRBJ2-3, is EPEVTQTPSHQVTQMGQEVILRCVPISNHLYFYWYRQILGQKVEFLVSFYNNEISEKSEIFDDQFSVERPDGSNFTLKIRSTKLEDSAMYFCASSRDREFTDTQYFGPGTRLTVL.